Sequencing of this TCR beta chain was carried out in a study of early T cells in non-severe SARS-CoV-2 infection. Across the whole study: Chains were not paired, and sequencing was done on bulk RNA from unsorted whole blood.

Each cDNA molecule carried a unique molecular identifier. TCRdb re-derived calls from the 5' RACE reads in MiXCR, one entry per CDR3 protein. The sample consists of approximately 46,000 distinct CDR3 sequences, around 6.1% of them appearing once. This clonotype was observed many times. Germline CDR1 reads MNHEY; CDR2 reads SVGEGT. The CDR3 is 14 amino acids. V dropped 9 bases and J dropped 0; count of bases not matched to a gene: 4. The genes are TRBV6-2 or TRBV6-3 and TRBJ1-5, with 8 bases identical to TRBD1. The sequenced material came from whole blood. This TCR was recovered from an adult who was a healthcare worker with PCR-confirmed SARS-CoV-2 infection or an uninfected control (not recorded which). DNA for the CDR3: TGTGCCAGTGGGACAGGTTATAGCAATCAGCCCCAGCATTTT. Its translation is CASGTGYSNQPQHF.